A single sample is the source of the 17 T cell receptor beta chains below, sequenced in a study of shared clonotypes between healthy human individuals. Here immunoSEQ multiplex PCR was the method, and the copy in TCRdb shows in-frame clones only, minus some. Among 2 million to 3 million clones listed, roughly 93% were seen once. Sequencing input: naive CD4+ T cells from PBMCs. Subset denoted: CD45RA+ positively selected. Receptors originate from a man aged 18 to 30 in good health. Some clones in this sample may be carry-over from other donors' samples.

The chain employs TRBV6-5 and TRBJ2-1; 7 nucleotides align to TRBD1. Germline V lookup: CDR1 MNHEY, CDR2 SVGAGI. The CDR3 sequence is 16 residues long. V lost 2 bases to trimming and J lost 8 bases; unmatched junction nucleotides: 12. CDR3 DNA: TGTGCCAGCAGTTACAAACCGGGACAGCGACTCGATGAGCAGTTCTTC. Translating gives CASSYKPGQRLDEQFF.

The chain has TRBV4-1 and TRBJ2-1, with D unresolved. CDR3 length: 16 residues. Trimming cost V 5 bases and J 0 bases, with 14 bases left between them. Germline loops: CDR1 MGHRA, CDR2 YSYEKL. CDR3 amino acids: CASSGPMGSSYNEQFF. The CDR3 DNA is TGCGCCAGCAGCGGCCCCATGGGAAGCTCCTACAATGAGCAGTTCTTC.

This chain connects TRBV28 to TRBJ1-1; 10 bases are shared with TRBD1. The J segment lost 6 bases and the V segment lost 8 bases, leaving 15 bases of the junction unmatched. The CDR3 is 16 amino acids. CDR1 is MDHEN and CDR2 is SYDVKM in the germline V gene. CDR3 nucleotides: TGTGCCAGCCTATCACCGGGACAGGGGAAAAGTGCTGAAGCTTTCTTT. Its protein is CASLSPGQGKSAEAFF.

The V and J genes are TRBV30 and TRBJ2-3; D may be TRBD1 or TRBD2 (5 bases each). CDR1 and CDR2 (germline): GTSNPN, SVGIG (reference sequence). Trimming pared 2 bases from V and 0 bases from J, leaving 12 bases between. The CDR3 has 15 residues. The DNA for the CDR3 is TGTGCCTGGAGTTTGGGGGTCCAGAGCACAGATACGCAGTATTTT. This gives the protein CAWSLGVQSTDTQYF.

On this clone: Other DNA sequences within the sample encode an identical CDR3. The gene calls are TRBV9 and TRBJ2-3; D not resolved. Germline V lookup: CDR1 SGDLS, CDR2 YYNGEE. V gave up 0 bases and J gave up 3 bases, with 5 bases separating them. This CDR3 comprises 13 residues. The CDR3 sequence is CASSVVLTDTQYF. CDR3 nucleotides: TGTGCCAGCAGCGTAGTCCTTACAGATACGCAGTATTTT.

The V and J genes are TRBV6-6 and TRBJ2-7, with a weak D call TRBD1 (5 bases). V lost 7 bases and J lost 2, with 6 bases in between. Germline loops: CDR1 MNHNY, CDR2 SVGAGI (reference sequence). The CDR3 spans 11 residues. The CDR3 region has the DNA TGTGCCAGCAAGGGGACCTACGAGCAGTACTTC. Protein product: CASKGTYEQYF.

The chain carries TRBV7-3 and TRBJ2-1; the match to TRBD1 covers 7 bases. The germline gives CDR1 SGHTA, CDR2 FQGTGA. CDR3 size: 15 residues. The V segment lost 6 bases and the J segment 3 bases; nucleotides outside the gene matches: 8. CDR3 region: CASRRGQKDYNEQFF. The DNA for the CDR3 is TGTGCCAGCAGGAGGGGGCAGAAGGACTACAATGAGCAGTTCTTC. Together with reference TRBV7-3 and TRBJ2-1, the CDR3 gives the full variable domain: GAGVSQTPSNKVTEKGKYVELRCDPISGHTALYWYRQSLGQGPEFLIYFQGTGAADDSGLPNDRFFAVRPEGSVSTLKIQRTERGDSAVYLCASRRGQKDYNEQFFGPGTRLTVL.

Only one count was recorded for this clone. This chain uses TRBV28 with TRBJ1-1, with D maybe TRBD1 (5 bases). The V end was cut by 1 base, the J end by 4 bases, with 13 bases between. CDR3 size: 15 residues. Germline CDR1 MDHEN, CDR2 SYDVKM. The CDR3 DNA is TGTGCCAGCAGTTTATTGTCGGGCGGGGGCACTGAAGCTTTCTTT. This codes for CASSLLSGGGTEAFF.

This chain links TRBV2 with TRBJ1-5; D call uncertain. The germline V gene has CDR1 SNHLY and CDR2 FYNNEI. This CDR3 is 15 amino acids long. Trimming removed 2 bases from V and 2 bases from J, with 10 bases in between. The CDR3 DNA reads TGTGCCAGCAGTGAACATCGAATGGGCAATCAGCCCCAGCATTTT. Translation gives CASSEHRMGNQPQHF. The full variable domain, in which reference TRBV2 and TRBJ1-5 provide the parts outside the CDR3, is EPEVTQTPSHQVTQMGQEVILRCVPISNHLYFYWYRQILGQKVEFLVSFYNNEISEKSEIFDDQFSVERPDGSNFTLKIRSTKLEDSAMYFCASSEHRMGNQPQHFGDGTRLSIL.

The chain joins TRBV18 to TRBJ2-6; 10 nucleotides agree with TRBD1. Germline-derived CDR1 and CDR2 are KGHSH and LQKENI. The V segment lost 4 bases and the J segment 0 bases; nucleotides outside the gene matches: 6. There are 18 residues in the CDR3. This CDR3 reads CASSQPGQGSSGANVLTF. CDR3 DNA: TGTGCCAGCTCACAACCGGGACAGGGGAGCTCTGGGGCCAACGTCCTGACTTTC.

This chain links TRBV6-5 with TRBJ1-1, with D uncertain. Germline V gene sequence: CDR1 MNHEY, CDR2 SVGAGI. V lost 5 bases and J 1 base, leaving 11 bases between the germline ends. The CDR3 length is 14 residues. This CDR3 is CASSLAGGNTEAFF. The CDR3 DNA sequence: TGTGCCAGCAGTCTCGCAGGCGGGAACACTGAAGCTTTCTTT.

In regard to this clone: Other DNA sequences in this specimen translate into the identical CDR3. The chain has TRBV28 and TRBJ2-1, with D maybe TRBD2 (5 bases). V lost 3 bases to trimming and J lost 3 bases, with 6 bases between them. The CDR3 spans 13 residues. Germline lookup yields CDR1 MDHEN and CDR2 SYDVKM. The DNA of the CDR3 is TGTGCCAGCAGTTTCAGCGGCTACAATGAGCAGTTCTTC. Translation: CASSFSGYNEQFF.

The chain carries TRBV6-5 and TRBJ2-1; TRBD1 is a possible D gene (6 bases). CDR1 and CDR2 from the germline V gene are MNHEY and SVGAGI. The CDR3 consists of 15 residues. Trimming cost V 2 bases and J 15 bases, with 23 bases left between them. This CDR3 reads CASSYSPKATGMMFF. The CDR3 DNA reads TGTGCCAGCAGTTACAGCCCTAAAGCGACAGGAATGATGTTCTTC.

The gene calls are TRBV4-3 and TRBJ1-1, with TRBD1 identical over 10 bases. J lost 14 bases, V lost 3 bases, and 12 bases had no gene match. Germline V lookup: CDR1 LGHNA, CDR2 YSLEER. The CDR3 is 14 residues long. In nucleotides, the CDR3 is TGCGCCAGCAGCCAGGACGACAGGGGGCGGCGGGAATTCTTT. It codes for CASSQDDRGRREFF.

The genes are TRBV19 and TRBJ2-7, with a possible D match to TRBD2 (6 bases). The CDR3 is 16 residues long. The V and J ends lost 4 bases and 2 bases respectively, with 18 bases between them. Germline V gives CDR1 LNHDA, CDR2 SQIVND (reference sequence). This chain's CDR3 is CASSTSSGTVAYEQYF. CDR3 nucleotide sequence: TGTGCCAGTAGTACATCATCCGGGACTGTAGCCTACGAGCAGTACTTC. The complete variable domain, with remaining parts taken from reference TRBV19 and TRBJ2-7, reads DGGITQSPKYLFRKEGQNVTLSCEQNLNHDAMYWYRQDPGQGLRLIYYSQIVNDFQKGDIAEGYSVSREKKESFPLTVTSAQKNPTAFYLCASSTSSGTVAYEQYFGPGTRLTVT.

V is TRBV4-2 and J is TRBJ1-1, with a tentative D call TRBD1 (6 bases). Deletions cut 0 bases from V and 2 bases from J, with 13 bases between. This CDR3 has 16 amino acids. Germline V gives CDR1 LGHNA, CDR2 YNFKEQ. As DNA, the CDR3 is TGTGCCAGCAGCCAAGACCGGGACACCTCAAACACTGAAGCTTTCTTT. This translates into CASSQDRDTSNTEAFF.

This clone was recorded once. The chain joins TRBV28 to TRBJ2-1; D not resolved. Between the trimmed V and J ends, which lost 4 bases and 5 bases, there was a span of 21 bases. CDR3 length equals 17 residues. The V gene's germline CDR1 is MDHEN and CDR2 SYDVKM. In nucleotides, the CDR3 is TGTGCCAGCAGTTCCCCCTTCGAAGGGTTCCGTCACAATGAGCAGTTCTTC. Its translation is CASSSPFEGFRHNEQFF.